This passage covers 19 T cell receptor beta chains from one sample sequenced in a study of cytomegalovirus exposure and HLA in healthy donors. 60 Vbeta and 13 Jbeta primers were used in PCR. Sequencing was performed with immunoSEQ multiplex PCR; in TCRdb, only in-frame clones are kept and a portion is missing. The sample yields over 150,000 clones, roughly four fifths seen once. The sequenced sample consisted of PBMCs. These receptors were obtained from a young woman in good health and CMV-seronegative.

The rearrangement links TRBV6-1 to TRBJ1-2; 7 bases align to TRBD1. Germline V gives CDR1 MNHNS, CDR2 SASEGT. The CDR3 sequence is 14 residues long. The junction had 10 bases not matched to a gene; V was cut back by 5 bases and J by 7 bases. CDR3: CASSPRQGVGGYTF. CDR3 sequence (DNA): TGTGCCAGCAGTCCTCGCCAGGGGGTCGGTGGCTACACCTTC.

This chain links TRBV4-1 with TRBJ2-7; D is perhaps TRBD2 (6 bases). The CDR3 is 17 amino acids. Between the trimmed V and J ends, which lost 2 bases and 0 bases, there was a span of 17 bases. The V gene's germline CDR1 is MGHRA and CDR2 YSYEKL. CDR3 in DNA: TGCGCCAGCAGCCAAAATGATATGGGACTCAGCTCCTACGAGCAGTACTTC. Translated, it gives CASSQNDMGLSSYEQYF.

This chain's CDR3 is CASSDGGVTEAFF. The DNA for the CDR3 is TGTGCCAGTAGTGACGGAGGGGTCACTGAAGCTTTCTTT. The chain has TRBV19 and TRBJ1-1; TRBD1 might be the D (5 bases). V was trimmed by 5 bases and J by 4 bases, leaving 11 bases between them. The CDR3 covers 13 residues. The germline CDR1 and CDR2 sequences are LNHDA and SQIVND (reference sequence).

On this clone itself: A junction end diverges from the germline sequence, so it may reflect a read error. The chain has TRBV7-9 and TRBJ1-2, with 7 bases lining up with TRBD1. CDR1 SEHNR and CDR2 FQNEAQ come from the germline V gene (reference sequence). There are 12 residues in the CDR3. CDR3 nucleotides: TGTTCCAGCACCCGGGACAGATATGGCTACACCTTC. Translating gives CSSTRDRYGYTF.

The chain is built from TRBV11-2 and TRBJ2-1; 12 bases agree with TRBD2. Germline V gene sequence: CDR1 SGHAT, CDR2 FQNNGV. With V trimmed by 2 bases and J by 1 base, 6 bases remained unmatched. This CDR3 comprises 18 residues. This CDR3 is CASSLRLAGVSSYNEQFF. In DNA, the CDR3 is TGTGCCAGCAGCTTAAGACTAGCGGGAGTGTCGTCCTACAATGAGCAGTTCTTC.

The V gene is TRBV4-1, the J gene TRBJ1-6; possibly TRBD1 for D (5 bases). The germline gives CDR1 MGHRA, CDR2 YSYEKL. The CDR3 sequence is 19 residues long. The V end lost 1 base, the J end lost 10 bases, and 26 bases lay between the germline ends. The CDR3 loop is CASSQGGGRAPAGGSPLHF. The CDR3 DNA sequence: TGCGCCAGCAGCCAAGGAGGAGGAAGGGCCCCTGCCGGGGGATCACCCCTCCACTTT.

On this clone: A junction end diverges from the germline sequence, so it may reflect a read error. CDR3 loop: CSSSPPVIWSIAYWEQYF. DNA of the CDR3: TGTTCCAGCAGCCCCCCTGTGATCTGGAGTATTGCTTATTGGGAGCAGTACTTC. V gene TRBV7-9 combines with J gene TRBJ2-7; D not resolved. The V gene's germline CDR1 is SEHNR and CDR2 FQNEAQ (reference sequence). The CDR3 covers 18 residues. Based on the CDR3 plus reference TRBV7-9 and TRBJ2-7, the full variable domain is DTGVSQNPRHKITKRGQNVTFRCDPISEHNRLYWYRQTLGQGPEFLTYFQNEAQLEKSRLLSDRFSAERPKGSFSTLEIQRTEQGDSAMYLCSSSPPVIWSIAYWEQYFGPGTRLTVT.

The chain combines TRBV10-3 with TRBJ2-7; tentatively, D is TRBD1 (8 bases). Between the trimmed V and J ends, which lost 6 bases and 3 bases, there was a span of 12 bases. Germline V gives CDR1 ENHRY, CDR2 SYGVKD. This CDR3 has 13 amino acids. The CDR3 is CAIRQGGDYEQYF. The DNA of the CDR3 is TGTGCCATCAGACAGGGGGGGGACTACGAGCAGTACTTC.

The chain links TRBV7-8 to TRBJ1-2; 9 bases are a match to TRBD1. With V trimmed by 5 bases and J by 4 bases, 8 bases remained unmatched. The CDR3 is 15 amino acids. Per germline, CDR1 SGHVS and CDR2 FQNEAQ. DNA of the CDR3: TGTGCCAGCAGCCCATACAGGGGGCAGGTCTATGGCTACACCTTC. This translates into CASSPYRGQVYGYTF.

The V gene is TRBV11-2, the J gene TRBJ2-7, with a possible D match to TRBD2 (6 bases). This CDR3 spans 14 amino acids. V lost 5 bases, J lost 2 bases, and 13 bases lay in between. CDR1 and CDR2 from the germline V gene are SGHAT and FQNNGV. CDR3 bases: TGTGCCAGCAGCCCCGGCCCGGGGGCCTACGAGCAGTACTTC. Translation: CASSPGPGAYEQYF.

V and J are TRBV19 and TRBJ1-5; a weak D match, TRBD1 (5 bases). The V and J ends lost 3 bases and 3 bases respectively, with 15 bases between them. Germline CDR1 LNHDA, CDR2 SQIVND (reference sequence). This CDR3 is 16 amino acids long. DNA for the CDR3: TGTGCCAGTAGTATCCGGGACGGACTACTCAATCAGCCCCAGCATTTT. It specifies CASSIRDGLLNQPQHF.

The chain recombines TRBV10-2 with TRBJ2-5; D ambiguous. Trimming took 8 bases from V and 4 from J, leaving 11 bases between them. The CDR3 runs to 12 residues. Germline-derived CDR1 and CDR2 are WSHSY and SAAADI. CDR3 loop: CASGVASETQYF. The CDR3 DNA is TGCGCCAGCGGAGTAGCCTCAGAGACCCAGTACTTC.

The sample holds a few counts of this clone. The V and J genes are TRBV28 and TRBJ2-7, with 7 positions matching TRBD1. J gave up 5 bases and V 2 bases, and 9 bases lay outside the gene matches. The V gene's germline CDR1 is MDHEN and CDR2 SYDVKM. CDR3 length equals 15 residues. CDR3 DNA: TGTGCCAGCAGTTTAGTTCAGGGGGTATTGAACGAGCAGTACTTC. Amino acids: CASSLVQGVLNEQYF.

The V call is TRBV5-1, the J call TRBJ1-2; 7 nucleotides agree with TRBD1. The CDR3 covers 14 residues. With 1 base clipped from V and 4 bases from J, the junction kept 4 bases outside the gene matches. CDR1 is SGHRS and CDR2 is YFSETQ in the germline V gene. The CDR3 nucleotides are TGCGCCAGCAGCTTGTCATCAGGGGGCTATGGCTACACCTTC. This translates into CASSLSSGGYGYTF.

In its sample, this clone was seen a few times. The rearrangement links TRBV6-5 to TRBJ1-2; 7 positions match TRBD1. The junction had 5 bases not matched to a gene; V was cut back by 6 bases and J by 7 bases. The CDR3 has 12 amino acids. Germline V CDR1 and CDR2: MNHEY, SVGAGI. DNA for the CDR3: TGTGCCAGCAGGACAGGGTTTGGTGGCTACACCTTC. Amino acid sequence: CASRTGFGGYTF.

In DNA, the CDR3 is TGTGCCAGCAGCCCCAGACGATTAGCGGGAAGAAGCACAGATACGCAGTATTTT. This sequence encodes CASSPRRLAGRSTDTQYF. The chain uses TRBV9 and TRBJ2-3, with TRBD2 matching over 8 bases. The CDR3 has 18 residues. Germline V gene lookup returns CDR1 SGDLS and CDR2 YYNGEE. V lost 4 bases to trimming and J lost 0 bases; unmatched junction nucleotides: 13.

The V call is TRBV28, the J call TRBJ2-1; no reliable D call. The CDR3 sequence is 13 residues long. V dropped 6 bases and J dropped 10 bases, with 16 bases sitting between them. The V gene's germline CDR1 is MDHEN and CDR2 SYDVKM. The CDR3 nucleotides read TGTGCCAGCAGCCGCAGTCCCTCCCACGAGCAGTTCTTC. Translated, it gives CASSRSPSHEQFF.

This sequence joins TRBV11-2 and TRBJ2-7; weak D call: TRBD1 (5 bases). The CDR3 loop spans 14 amino acids. The V end lost 1 base, the J end lost 5 bases, and 12 bases lay between the germline ends. Germline CDR1 reads SGHAT; CDR2 reads FQNNGV. The chain's CDR3 is CASSLGGRANEQYF. The CDR3 bases are TGTGCCAGCAGCTTAGGCGGCAGGGCCAACGAGCAGTACTTC.

The CDR3: CASTTGGNTEAFF. For the CDR3, the DNA is TGCGCCAGCACGACAGGGGGAAACACTGAAGCTTTCTTT. The chain has TRBV5-1 and TRBJ1-1, with TRBD1 matching over 9 bases. Per germline, CDR1 SGHRS and CDR2 YFSETQ. CDR3 length equals 13 residues. The V and J ends lost 6 bases and 2 bases, in that order; junction bases with no gene match: 2. Supplemented by reference TRBV5-1 and TRBJ1-1, the full variable domain reads KAGVTQTPRYLIKTRGQQVTLSCSPISGHRSVSWYQQTPGQGLQFLFEYFSETQRNKGNFPGRFSGRQFSNSRSEMNVSTLELGDSALYLCASTTGGNTEAFFGQGTRLTVV.